The rows below give T cell receptor beta chains drawn from one sample of a study of radiation and T cells in renal cell carcinoma. TCRdb keeps only in-frame clones here, not all; method: immunoSEQ multiplex PCR. The table includes about 49,000 clones, 83% detected once. This specimen consisted of blood, obtained from a patient whose treatment included radiotherapy and nephrectomy. Receptors were obtained from a woman in her seventies with renal cell carcinoma. CDR3s include the opening cysteine and the closing phenylalanine or tryptophan.

TRBV30 15 CAWSVLDRDYNEQFF
TRBV7-9 11 CASSADTEAFF
TRBV5-1 14 CASSSSSGGTEAFF
TRBV2 15 CASSEAVYSNQPQHF
TRBV7-9 17 CASPSASRSMSTDTQYF
TRBV10-3 13 CAVWTGEGYEQYF
TRBV9 15 CASSVGNRGSYEQYF
TRBV27 13 CASSLFVASEQFF
TRBV25-1 10 CASSGTPQHF
TRBV27 15 CASTPQGLAQNEQFF
TRBV7-2 13 CASSSLSPGSPDF
TRBV21-1 14 CASSKIYSQETQYF
TRBV7-2 15 CASSPRGGVFDEQYF
TRBV9 14 CASSVDQGTYEQYF
TRBV10-3 13 CAIGGVSNYGYTF
TRBV7-6 16 CASSPRLAGGTGELFF
TRBV9 15 CASSGIRDNRYGYTF
TRBV4-1 12 CASSHPRGRYTF
TRBV6-5 13 CASSSPRDYGYTF
TRBV18 13 CASSPPVMDTQYF
TRBV5-1 13 CASSQQGDDGYTF
TRBV7-8 14 CASSLTGSGTEAFF
TRBV11-3 14 CASSLGPTNTEAFF
TRBV27 11 CASTKGSEAFF
TRBV7-2 14 CASSLRQRGNEQFF
TRBV29-1 15 CSVEAGGLTVTEAFF
TRBV2 16 CASSDPRGIGRGEQYF
TRBV10-3 16 CAISESTGISYNEQFF